The T cell receptor (beta chain) under discussion was sequenced for a study of T cells after yellow fever vaccination. At the level of the study: SMART-Seq v4 Ultra Low Input handled preparation of low-cell-number fractions. Study-level points and caveats: Clonotypes found in both CD4 and CD8 compartments made up a small share. High-abundance clonotypes from the bulk population could contaminate FACS-sorted repertoires. In post-booster samples, most primary-vaccination clones reappeared (roughly 96% CD4, 88% CD8).

MiXCR, applied by TCRdb to the 5' RACE reads, yields one record per CDR3 protein. The profile shows tens of thousands of distinct CDR3 sequences, about 6% of them singletons. This clonotype has only a few counts. Antigen: not known. The CDR3 is made up of 14 amino acids. Trimming left V 0 bases short and J 2 bases short, with 7 bases between. Germline V gene sequence: CDR1 SGHAT, CDR2 FQNNGV. The V call is TRBV11-2, the J call TRBJ1-2; unclear D gene. This TCR was sampled from a man aged 18 to 35 who received the YFV17D yellow fever vaccine. The input for sequencing was CD4+ T cells sorted from PBMCs, taken roughly 14 days after the first yellow fever vaccination. In DNA form, the CDR3 reads TGTGCCAGCAGCTTAGATCACACGAACTATGGCTACACCTTC. It specifies CASSLDHTNYGYTF. The variable domain in full, with the rest retrieved from reference TRBV11-2 and TRBJ1-2, is EAGVAQSPRYKIIEKRQSVAFWCNPISGHATLYWYQQILGQGPKLLIQFQNNGVVDDSQLPKDRFSAERLKGVDSTLKIQPAKLEDSAVYLCASSLDHTNYGYTFGSGTRLTVV.